This TCR beta chain stems from a study of shared clonotypes between healthy human individuals. Study-wide findings and caveats: Rarefaction analysis demonstrated incomplete sorted-subset sequencing notwithstanding large depth.

The ends were cut back, 5 bases at V and 2 bases at J, with 3 bases in the middle. CDR1 and CDR2 (germline): LNHDA, SQIVND (reference sequence). CDR3 length: 11 residues. Produced via immunoSEQ multiplex PCR; TCRdb's table is partial and in-frame only. This sample has over a million clones; approximately 80% occur once, and the top ten carry more than 0.45%. Worth noting for this clone: The antigen is unknown.

The origin of this receptor is a young man in good health. Some clones in this sample may be carry-over from other donors' samples. Material: memory CD4+ T cells from PBMCs. Subset reported: CD45RA-negative fraction. The chain links TRBV19 to TRBJ2-5, with no clear D. In DNA form, the CDR3 reads TGTGCCAGTAGTGAACAAGAGACCCAGTACTTC. This sequence encodes CASSEQETQYF.